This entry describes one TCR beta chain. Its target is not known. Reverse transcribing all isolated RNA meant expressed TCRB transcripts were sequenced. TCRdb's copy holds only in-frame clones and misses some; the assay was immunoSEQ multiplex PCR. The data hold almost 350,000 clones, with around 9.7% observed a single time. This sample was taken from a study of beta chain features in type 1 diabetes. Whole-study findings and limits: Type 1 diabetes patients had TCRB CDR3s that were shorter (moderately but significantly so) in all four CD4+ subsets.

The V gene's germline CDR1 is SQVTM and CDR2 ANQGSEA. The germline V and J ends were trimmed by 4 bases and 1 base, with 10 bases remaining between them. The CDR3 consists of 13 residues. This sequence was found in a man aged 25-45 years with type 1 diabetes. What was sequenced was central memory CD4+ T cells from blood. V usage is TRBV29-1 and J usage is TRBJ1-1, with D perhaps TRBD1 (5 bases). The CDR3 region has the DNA TGCAGCGTTGTACAGGTCCAGAACACTGAAGCTTTCTTT. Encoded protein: CSVVQVQNTEAFF.